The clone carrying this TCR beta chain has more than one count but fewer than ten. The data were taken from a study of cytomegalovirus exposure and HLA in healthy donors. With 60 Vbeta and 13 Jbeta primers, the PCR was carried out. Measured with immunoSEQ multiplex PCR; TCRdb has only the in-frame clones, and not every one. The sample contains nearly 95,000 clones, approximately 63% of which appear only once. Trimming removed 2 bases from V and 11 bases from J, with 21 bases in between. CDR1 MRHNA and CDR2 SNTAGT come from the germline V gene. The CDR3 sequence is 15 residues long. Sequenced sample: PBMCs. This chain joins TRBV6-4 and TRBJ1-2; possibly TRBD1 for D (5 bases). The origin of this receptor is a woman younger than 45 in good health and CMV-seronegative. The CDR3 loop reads CASSDLSGGARRYTF. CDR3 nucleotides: TGTGCCAGCAGTGACCTCTCGGGAGGGGCGAGGAGATACACCTTC.